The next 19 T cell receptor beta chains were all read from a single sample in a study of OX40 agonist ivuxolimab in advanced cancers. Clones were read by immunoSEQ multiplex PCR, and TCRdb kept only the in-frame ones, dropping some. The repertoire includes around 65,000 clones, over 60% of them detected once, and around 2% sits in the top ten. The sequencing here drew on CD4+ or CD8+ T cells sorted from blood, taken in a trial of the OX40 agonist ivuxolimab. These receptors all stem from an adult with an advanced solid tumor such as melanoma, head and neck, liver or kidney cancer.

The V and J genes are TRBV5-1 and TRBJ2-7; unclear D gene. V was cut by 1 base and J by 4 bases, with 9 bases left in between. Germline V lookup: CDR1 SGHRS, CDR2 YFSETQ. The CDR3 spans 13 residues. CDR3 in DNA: TGCGCCAGCAGCTTGAGTGGGAATTACGAGCAGTACTTC. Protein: CASSLSGNYEQYF.

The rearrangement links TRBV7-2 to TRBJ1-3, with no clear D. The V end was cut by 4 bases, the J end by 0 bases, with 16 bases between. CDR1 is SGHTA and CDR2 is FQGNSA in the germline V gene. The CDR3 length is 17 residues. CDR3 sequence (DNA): TGTGCCAGCAGCTACCCCACCCGGGCGGCCTCTGGAAACACCATATATTTT. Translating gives CASSYPTRAASGNTIYF.

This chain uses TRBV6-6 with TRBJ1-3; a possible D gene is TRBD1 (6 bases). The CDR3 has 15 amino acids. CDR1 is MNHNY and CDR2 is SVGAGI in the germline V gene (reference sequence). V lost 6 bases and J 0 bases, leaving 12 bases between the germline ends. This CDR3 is CASREGGFSGNTIYF. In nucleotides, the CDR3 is TGTGCCAGCAGGGAGGGGGGATTCTCTGGAAACACCATATATTTT.

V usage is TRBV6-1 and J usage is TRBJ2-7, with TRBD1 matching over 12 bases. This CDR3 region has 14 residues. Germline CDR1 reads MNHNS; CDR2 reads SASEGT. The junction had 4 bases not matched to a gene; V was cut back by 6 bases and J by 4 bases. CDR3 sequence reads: CASRGTGGSYEQYF. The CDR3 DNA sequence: TGTGCCAGCAGGGGGACAGGGGGCTCATACGAGCAGTACTTC.

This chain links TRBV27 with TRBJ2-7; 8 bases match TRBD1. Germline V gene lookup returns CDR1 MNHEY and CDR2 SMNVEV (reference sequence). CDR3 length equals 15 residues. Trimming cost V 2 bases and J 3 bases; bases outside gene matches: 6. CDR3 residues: CASSLPGQGSYEQYF. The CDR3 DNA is TGTGCCAGCAGTTTACCTGGACAGGGCAGCTACGAGCAGTACTTC.

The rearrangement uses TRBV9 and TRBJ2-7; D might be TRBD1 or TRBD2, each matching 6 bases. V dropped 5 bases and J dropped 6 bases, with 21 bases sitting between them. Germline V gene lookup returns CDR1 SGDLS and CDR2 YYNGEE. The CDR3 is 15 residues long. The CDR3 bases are TGTGCCAGCAGTGGCGGGACACCCGGCAGGGGCGAGCAGTACTTC. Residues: CASSGGTPGRGEQYF.

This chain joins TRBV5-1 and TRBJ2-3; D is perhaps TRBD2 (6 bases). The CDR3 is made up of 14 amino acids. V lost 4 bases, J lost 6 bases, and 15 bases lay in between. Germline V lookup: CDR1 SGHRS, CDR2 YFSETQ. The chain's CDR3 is CASSVPTSLDTQYF. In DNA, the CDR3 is TGCGCCAGCAGCGTACCGACTAGTTTGGATACGCAGTATTTT.

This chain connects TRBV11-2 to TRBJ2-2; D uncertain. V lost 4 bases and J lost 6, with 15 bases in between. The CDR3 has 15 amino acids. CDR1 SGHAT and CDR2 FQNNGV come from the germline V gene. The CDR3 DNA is TGTGCCAGCAGCTCAGTCCGCTATGGACCCGGGGAGCTGTTTTTT. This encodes CASSSVRYGPGELFF.

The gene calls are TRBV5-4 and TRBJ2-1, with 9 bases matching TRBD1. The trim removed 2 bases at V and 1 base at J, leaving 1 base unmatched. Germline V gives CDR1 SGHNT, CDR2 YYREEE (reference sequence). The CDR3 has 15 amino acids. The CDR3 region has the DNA TGTGCCAGCAGCTTAGGACAGGGGTCCTACAATGAGCAGTTCTTC. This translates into CASSLGQGSYNEQFF.

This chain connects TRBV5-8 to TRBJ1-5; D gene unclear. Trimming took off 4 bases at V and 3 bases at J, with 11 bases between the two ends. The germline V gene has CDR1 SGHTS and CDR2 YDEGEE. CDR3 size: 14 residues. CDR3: CASSPGGYNQPQHF. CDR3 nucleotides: TGTGCCAGCAGCCCGGGAGGATACAATCAGCCCCAGCATTTT.

The CDR3 nucleotides are TGTGCCAGCAGCCCCTGGGGGACAGCTTATCGCGAGCAGTACTTC. It encodes CASSPWGTAYREQYF. The chain uses TRBV7-9 and TRBJ2-7, with TRBD1 identical over 7 bases. The germline CDR1 and CDR2 sequences are SEHNR and FQNEAQ (reference sequence). Trimming cost V 5 bases and J 6 bases; bases outside gene matches: 13. This CDR3 region has 15 residues.

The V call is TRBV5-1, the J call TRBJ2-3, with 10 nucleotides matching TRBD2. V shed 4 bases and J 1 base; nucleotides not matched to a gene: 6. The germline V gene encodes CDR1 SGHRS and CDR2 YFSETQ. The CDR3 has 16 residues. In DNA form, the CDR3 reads TGCGCCAGCAGCCCACAGCGGGGGGGCGGCACAGATACGCAGTATTTT. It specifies CASSPQRGGGTDTQYF.

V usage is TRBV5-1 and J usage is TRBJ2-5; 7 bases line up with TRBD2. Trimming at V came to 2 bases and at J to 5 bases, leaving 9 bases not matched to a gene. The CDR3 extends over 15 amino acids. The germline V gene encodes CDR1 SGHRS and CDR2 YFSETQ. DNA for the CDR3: TGCGCCAGCAGCTTACAAAGCGGGAAGGGGGAGACCCAGTACTTC. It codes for CASSLQSGKGETQYF.

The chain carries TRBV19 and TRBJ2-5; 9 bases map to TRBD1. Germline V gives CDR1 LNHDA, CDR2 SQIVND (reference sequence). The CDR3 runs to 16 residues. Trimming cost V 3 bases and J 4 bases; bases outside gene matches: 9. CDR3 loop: CASSISGTGTPETQYF. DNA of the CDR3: TGTGCCAGTAGTATCTCCGGGACAGGGACCCCAGAGACCCAGTACTTC.

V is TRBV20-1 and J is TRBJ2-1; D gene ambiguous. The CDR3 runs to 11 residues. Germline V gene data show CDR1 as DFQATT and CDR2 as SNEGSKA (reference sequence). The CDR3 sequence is CTCGIYNEQFF. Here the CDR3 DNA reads TGCACCTGTGGGATCTACAATGAGCAGTTCTTC.

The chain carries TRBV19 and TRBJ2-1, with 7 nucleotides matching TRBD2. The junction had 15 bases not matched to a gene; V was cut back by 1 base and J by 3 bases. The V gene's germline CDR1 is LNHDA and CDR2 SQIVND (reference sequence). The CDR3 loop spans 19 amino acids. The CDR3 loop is CASSIANLASGGYYNEQFF. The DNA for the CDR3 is TGTGCCAGTAGTATAGCTAATCTGGCTAGCGGAGGTTACTACAATGAGCAGTTCTTC. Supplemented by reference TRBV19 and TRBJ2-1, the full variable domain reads DGGITQSPKYLFRKEGQNVTLSCEQNLNHDAMYWYRQDPGQGLRLIYYSQIVNDFQKGDIAEGYSVSREKKESFPLTVTSAQKNPTAFYLCASSIANLASGGYYNEQFFGPGTRLTVL.

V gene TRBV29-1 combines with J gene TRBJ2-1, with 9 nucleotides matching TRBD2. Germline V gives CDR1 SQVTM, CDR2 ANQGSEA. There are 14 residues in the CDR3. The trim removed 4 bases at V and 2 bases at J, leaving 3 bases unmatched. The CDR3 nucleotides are TGCAGCGTTGTAGCGGGGGCCCCCTACAATGAGCAGTTCTTC. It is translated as CSVVAGAPYNEQFF.

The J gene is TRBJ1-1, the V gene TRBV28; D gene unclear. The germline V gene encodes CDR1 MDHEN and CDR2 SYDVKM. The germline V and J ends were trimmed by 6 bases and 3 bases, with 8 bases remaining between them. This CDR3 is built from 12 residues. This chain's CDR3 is CASRERDTEAFF. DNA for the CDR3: TGTGCCAGCAGGGAACGGGACACTGAAGCTTTCTTT.

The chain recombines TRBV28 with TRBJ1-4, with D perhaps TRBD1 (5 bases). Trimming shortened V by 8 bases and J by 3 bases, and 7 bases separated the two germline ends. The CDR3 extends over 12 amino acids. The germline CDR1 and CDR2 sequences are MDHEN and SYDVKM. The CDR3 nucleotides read TGTGCCAGCGGGACGCCTAATGAAAAACTGTTTTTT. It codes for CASGTPNEKLFF. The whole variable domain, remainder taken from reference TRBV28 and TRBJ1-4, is DVKVTQSSRYLVKRTGEKVFLECVQDMDHENMFWYRQDPGLGLRLIYFSYDVKMKEKGDIPEGYSVSREKKERFSLILESASTNQTSMYLCASGTPNEKLFFGSGTQLSVL.